This TCR beta chain was captured in a study of CD8 T cells in Susac syndrome (dated by TCRdb to the late 2010s). About the full investigation: The study used repertoire sequencing to test whether antigen drove CD8+ T cell activation and differentiation in Susac syndrome. Overall study outcomes, separate from this receptor: The study acknowledged that relatively few individuals were included in the TCR sequencing and HLA analysis.

Remarks on this clonotype: What antigen it recognizes has not been identified. Per-base quality was not reported, and no clone a single base away is much larger than it.

High-throughput TCR beta sequencing profiled peripheral blood CD8+ and CD4+ T cells from healthy donors, Susac syndrome patients and multiple sclerosis patients. The healthy donors served as controls matched for age and sex. Bulk CD8+ and CD4+ T cells were purified magnetically by negative isolation, whereas CD8+ TEMRA cells were enriched by FACS. Blood was collected in EDTA tubes and processed within 24 hours, with PBMCs isolated through density gradient centrifugation. PBMCs intended for TCR sequencing were cryopreserved in liquid nitrogen and thawed later in a water bath at 37 degrees C. The sorted or isolated CD4+, CD8+ and CD8+ TEMRA cells reached a purity of at least 90%. RNA was extracted using the RNeasy kit, and about 0.45 to 1 microgram was reverse transcribed with random hexamers. The immunoSEQ multiplex PCR assay, covering 54 Vbeta and 13 Jbeta segments, was used to amplify TCR beta CDR3 regions. Bias from PCR amplification was corrected by using a synthetic template baseline for primer optimization and for computational correction. Concerning the study's data processing: Reads were annotated to V, D and J genes per IMGT and analyzed with immunoSEQ Analyzer, keeping only productive sequences. Clonality was computed as one minus Shannon entropy normalized by log2 of the number of productive unique sequences. For each patient and control, public and private clones were evaluated within the 100 most prevalent clones. Susac-specific clones were defined as absent from healthy and MS cohorts, roughly 1,100 published viral clones and other ImmuneACCESS disease sequences. TCRdb passed the public sequencing reads through fastp at Q25 and MiXCR, retaining productive beta sequences. When rows share a CDR3 protein, they turn into one entry using the most common DNA and genes. These V and J calls derive from TCRdb rather than the authors' analysis. The sample has around 130,000 distinct CDR3 sequences on record, 94% of them singletons. Of the sample, 0.095% to 0.1% falls within the top ten clones.

This clonotype originated in a human donor in good health. Material: CD4+ T cells from PBMCs.

The DNA sequence is given as TGCGCCAGCAGCTTGGCCGGACTAGCGGGTAGCTCCTACGAGCAGTACTTC. It translates to CASSLAGLAGSSYEQYF. The chain is made from TRBV5-1 and TRBJ2-7, with 11 bases matching TRBD2. The CDR1 and CDR2 encoded by the germline V gene are SGHRS and YFSETQ. From V the trimming removes 0 bases and from J it removes 0 bases, while the gene matches leave 5 bases of the junction unaccounted for. The CDR3 measures 17 amino acids from cysteine to phenylalanine. The retained sequence is limited to the CDR3, 51 bases, with the frame set at the first base.